The 32 T cell receptor beta chains in this list originate from one sample, sequenced in a study of cytomegalovirus exposure and HLA in healthy donors. 60 Vbeta and 13 Jbeta primers were used in PCR. The method was immunoSEQ multiplex PCR; TCRdb's version includes in-frame clones alone and lacks a portion of them. Of 120,000 or so clones listed, roughly 80% are singletons. Input material: PBMCs. The receptors stem from a man aged 18 to 29 in good health and CMV-seropositive.

The chain couples TRBV5-6 to TRBJ1-2; D remains unclear. The germline CDR1 and CDR2 sequences are SGHDT and YYEEEE. Trimming stripped 5 bases from V and 4 bases from J, with 12 bases between. The CDR3 has 13 amino acids. DNA of the CDR3: TGTGCCAGCAGAACAGATAAATTCTATGGCTACACCTTC. Its translation is CASRTDKFYGYTF.

V usage is TRBV18 and J usage is TRBJ1-1, with 8 bases fitting TRBD1. Trimming removed 3 bases from V and 4 bases from J; junction bases left unmatched: 10. Per germline, CDR1 KGHSH and CDR2 LQKENI. This CDR3 has 16 residues. The CDR3 is CASSPDRAGGPTEAFF. Written as DNA, the CDR3 is TGTGCCAGCTCACCGGACAGGGCAGGGGGACCCACTGAAGCTTTCTTT.

The V call is TRBV7-2, the J call TRBJ2-3, with TRBD2 as a possible D gene (6 bases). This CDR3 has 13 amino acids. Trimming removed 4 bases from V and 2 bases from J, with 7 bases in between. The V gene's germline CDR1 is SGHTA and CDR2 FQGNSA. CDR3 region: CASSSDYTDTQYF. CDR3 nucleotides: TGTGCCAGCAGCTCGGACTACACAGATACGCAGTATTTT.

The chain links TRBV4-1 to TRBJ1-5, with a weak D call TRBD1 (6 bases). The CDR3 consists of 15 residues. The V gene's germline CDR1 is MGHRA and CDR2 YSYEKL. Trimming took 1 base from V and 2 from J, leaving 9 bases between them. CDR3 sequence reads: CASSQAGDGNQPQHF. DNA for the CDR3: TGCGCCAGCAGCCAAGCAGGGGATGGCAATCAGCCCCAGCATTTT.

The rearrangement links TRBV5-6 to TRBJ1-1; no definite D call. Germline CDR1 SGHDT, CDR2 YYEEEE. The CDR3 length is 13 residues. V gave up 2 bases and J gave up 6 bases, with 11 bases separating them. The CDR3 region is CASSFGGFPEAFF. Written as DNA, the CDR3 is TGTGCCAGCAGCTTTGGAGGGTTCCCTGAAGCTTTCTTT. The full variable domain, completed using reference TRBV5-6 and TRBJ1-1, is DAGVTQSPTHLIKTRGQQVTLRCSPKSGHDTVSWYQQALGQGPQFIFQYYEEEERQRGNFPDRFSGHQFPNYSSELNVNALLLGDSALYLCASSFGGFPEAFFGQGTRLTVV.

This clone is categorized as medium-sized. This sequence joins TRBV29-1 and TRBJ2-6; unclear D gene. Germline V lookup: CDR1 SQVTM, CDR2 ANQGSEA. This CDR3 has 13 amino acids. V was trimmed by 8 bases and J by 4 bases, leaving 12 bases between them. DNA of the CDR3: TGCAGCACCGTCCTTAGAGGGGCCAACGTCCTGACTTTC. Its translation is CSTVLRGANVLTF.

The chain uses TRBV7-6 and TRBJ2-3; D is unresolved. Germline values: CDR1 SGHVS, CDR2 FNYEAQ. The CDR3 consists of 14 residues. Trimming took off 5 bases at V and 4 bases at J, with 13 bases between the two ends. The chain's CDR3 is CASSPHQRADTQYF. The CDR3 coding sequence is TGTGCCAGCAGCCCACATCAACGGGCAGATACGCAGTATTTT.

The J gene is TRBJ2-1, the V gene TRBV9, with D tentatively TRBD1 (7 bases). Trimming took 0 bases from V and 3 from J, leaving 10 bases between them. The length of the CDR3 is 15 residues. The germline V gene encodes CDR1 SGDLS and CDR2 YYNGEE. CDR3 bases: TGTGCCAGCAGCGTAGGTCAGGGGGGCTACAATGAGCAGTTCTTC. This translates into CASSVGQGGYNEQFF.

The chain recombines TRBV7-2 with TRBJ2-7, with 11 bases aligning to TRBD2. This CDR3 contains 15 residues. Germline-derived CDR1 and CDR2 are SGHTA and FQGNSA. V dropped 4 bases and J dropped 3; count of bases not matched to a gene: 5. The CDR3 region has the DNA TGTGCCAGCAGCTGGGCCGGGACTAGCGGCTACGAGCAGTACTTC. Its translation is CASSWAGTSGYEQYF. The entire variable domain, with the rest obtained from reference TRBV7-2 and TRBJ2-7, is as follows: GAGVSQSPSNKVTEKGKDVELRCDPISGHTALYWYRQSLGQGLEFLIYFQGNSAPDKSGLPSDRFSAERTGGSVSTLTIQRTQQEDSAVYLCASSWAGTSGYEQYFGPGTRLTVT.

Concerning this clone: Other nucleotide sequences from this sample produce the same CDR3. This chain links TRBV4-1 with TRBJ1-2; D unclear. The CDR3 contains 15 residues. Trimming pared 1 base from V and 0 bases from J, leaving 9 bases between. The germline CDR1 and CDR2 sequences are MGHRA and YSYEKL. The DNA for the CDR3 is TGCGCCAGCAGCCAAGTGGCGGGTTCTAACTATGGCTACACCTTC. Amino acids: CASSQVAGSNYGYTF.

J is TRBJ2-5 and V is TRBV11-2; D gene uncertain. The DNA end is a closer match to TRBJ2-7, so the J assignment may be wrong. There are 19 residues in the CDR3. In germline, CDR1 is SGHAT, CDR2 FQNNGV. The CDR3 region is CASSFGLRSYWRSHYEQYF. The CDR3 DNA reads TGTGCCAGCAGCTTCGGGTTACGTAGTTATTGGCGGAGTCACTACGAGCAGTACTTC.

The J gene is TRBJ2-1, the V gene TRBV21-1; TRBD2, as called in the table, went unchecked against the DNA. TRBV21-1 is listed as a pseudogene. The CDR3 is made up of 13 amino acids. The CDR3, as DNA: TGTGCCAGCAGGACGGCCCGGACTCCCGATCAGTTCTTC. This translates into CASRTARTPDQFF.

V and J are TRBV7-2 and TRBJ2-7, with D possibly matching TRBD2 (5 bases). There are 14 residues in the CDR3. The germline V gene encodes CDR1 SGHTA and CDR2 FQGNSA. With 3 bases removed from V and 0 bases from J, the gap between germline ends came to 9 bases. The CDR3 here is CASSFGLNSYEQYF. The CDR3 DNA reads TGTGCCAGCAGCTTCGGACTGAACTCCTACGAGCAGTACTTC.

The rearrangement uses TRBV2 and TRBJ1-2; D is undetermined. The CDR3 length is 12 residues. The germline CDR1 and CDR2 sequences are SNHLY and FYNNEI. Trimming pared 5 bases from V and 7 bases from J, leaving 11 bases between. The CDR3 sequence is CASSILRIGYTF. CDR3 in DNA: TGTGCCAGCAGTATATTGAGAATTGGCTACACCTTC.

The chain employs TRBV30 and TRBJ1-5, with 7 nucleotides matching TRBD1. CDR1 and CDR2 (germline): GTSNPN, SVGIG (reference sequence). With 2 bases clipped from V and 4 bases from J, the junction kept 11 bases outside the gene matches. The CDR3 extends over 16 amino acids. The DNA for the CDR3 is TGTGCCTGGAGTAAGGGGGCAACCTTGGGGAATCAGCCCCAGCATTTT. Encoded protein: CAWSKGATLGNQPQHF.

The rearrangement uses TRBV5-1 and TRBJ2-2; a possible D gene is TRBD2 (5 bases). Trimming stripped 7 bases from V and 5 bases from J, with 21 bases between. This CDR3 comprises 16 residues. Germline assignment: CDR1 SGHRS and CDR2 YFSETQ. The CDR3 nucleotides read TGCGCCAGCTCTCAAATTGGAGGCATGCAAACCGGGGAGCTGTTTTTT. The encoded protein is CASSQIGGMQTGELFF.

The CDR3: CASSQIDILSYNEQFF. The CDR3 DNA follows: TGCGCCAGCAGCCAGATAGACATTTTATCCTACAATGAGCAGTTCTTC. The chain carries TRBV4-1 and TRBJ2-1, with D uncertain. CDR1 is MGHRA and CDR2 is YSYEKL in the germline V gene. The CDR3 loop spans 16 amino acids. With 3 bases removed from V and 1 base from J, the gap between germline ends came to 13 bases.

The chain has TRBV11-2 and TRBJ2-3; 9 bases fit TRBD2. After removal of 1 base from V and 3 bases from J, the junction contained 5 bases not matched to a gene. The CDR3 is made up of 16 amino acids. CDR1 and CDR2 (germline): SGHAT, FQNNGV. CDR3 protein: CASSLVGGRATDTQYF. The CDR3 DNA sequence: TGTGCCAGCAGCTTAGTGGGCGGGAGGGCGACAGATACGCAGTATTTT.

This clone was recorded only once. The genes are TRBV19 and TRBJ2-1; tentative D call: TRBD2 (6 bases). The CDR3 covers 17 residues. V lost 2 bases to trimming and J lost 3 bases, with 17 bases between them. Germline values: CDR1 LNHDA, CDR2 SQIVND (reference sequence). DNA for the CDR3: TGTGCCAGTAGTATACTATATGGGGGAGGAAGCTACAATGAGCAGTTCTTC. It specifies CASSILYGGGSYNEQFF.

The chain combines TRBV5-1 with TRBJ2-3, with 16 bases aligning to TRBD2. V gave up 5 bases and J gave up 5 bases; unmatched junction bases: 8. From germline, CDR1 is SGHRS and CDR2 YFSETQ. The CDR3 runs to 17 residues. CDR3 region: CASRRGTSGGALDTQYF. The CDR3 coding sequence is TGCGCCAGCAGGCGAGGGACTAGCGGGGGGGCCTTAGATACGCAGTATTTT.

The chain recombines TRBV30 with TRBJ2-1; 9 nucleotides line up with TRBD1. V dropped 1 base and J dropped 7; count of bases not matched to a gene: 8. The CDR3 loop spans 15 amino acids. The germline V gene has CDR1 GTSNPN and CDR2 SVGIG (reference sequence). Written as DNA, the CDR3 is TGTGCCTGGAGTGGGGGGACAGGGCCCTTGAATGAGCAGTTCTTC. Protein sequence: CAWSGGTGPLNEQFF.

The J gene is TRBJ2-5, the V gene TRBV6-1, with a weak D call TRBD1 (5 bases). CDR1 and CDR2 from the germline V gene are MNHNS and SASEGT. V lost 7 bases and J 5 bases, leaving 14 bases between the germline ends. The CDR3 runs to 13 residues. Here the CDR3 DNA reads TGTGCCAGCAAAACCCTGCAGGGCGAGACCCAGTACTTC. Amino acid sequence: CASKTLQGETQYF.

This clone was seen just once. The chain employs TRBV10-1 and TRBJ1-6; maybe TRBD1 (5 bases). Trimming cost V 4 bases and J 16 bases, with 14 bases left between them. Germline V lookup: CDR1 WNHNN, CDR2 SYGVQD (reference sequence). There are 12 residues in the CDR3. The CDR3 region is CASSGPDRQLHF. The CDR3, as DNA: TGCGCCAGCAGTGGGCCGGACCGACAGCTCCACTTT.

The CDR3 sequence: CAWRQDRSGNTIYF. CDR3 sequence (DNA): TGTGCCTGGAGACAAGATCGCTCTGGAAACACCATATATTTT. V usage is TRBV30 and J usage is TRBJ1-3; D remains ambiguous. Germline lookup yields CDR1 GTSNPN and CDR2 SVGIG (reference sequence). The V end was cut by 3 bases, the J end by 0 bases, with 9 bases between. This CDR3 is 14 amino acids long.

The chain recombines TRBV7-2 with TRBJ2-7; TRBD1 might be the D (7 bases). Trimming removed 5 bases at V and 4 bases at J, with 18 bases between. The CDR3 is 15 amino acids. The germline CDR1 and CDR2 sequences are SGHTA and FQGNSA. The CDR3, as DNA: TGTGCCAGCAGCCAATCAGGGGGGACAGAGTACGAGCAGTACTTC. Translation gives CASSQSGGTEYEQYF.

The chain joins TRBV5-1 to TRBJ1-2; 9 nucleotides agree with TRBD1. The CDR3 is 14 residues long. J was trimmed by 2 bases and V by 4 bases; bases with no gene match: 3. CDR1 is SGHRS, CDR2 YFSETQ, per germline. The CDR3 nucleotides read TGCGCCAGCAGCCTGGGACAGGGCAACTATGGCTACACCTTC. Protein sequence: CASSLGQGNYGYTF.

The V call is TRBV9, the J call TRBJ2-1, with D perhaps matching TRBD2 (5 bases). CDR3 length: 15 residues. The V gene's germline CDR1 is SGDLS and CDR2 YYNGEE. V was shortened by 0 bases and J by 1 base, with 8 bases between the two germline ends. This CDR3 is CASSVAGESYNEQFF. CDR3 nucleotide sequence: TGTGCCAGCAGCGTAGCTGGGGAGTCCTACAATGAGCAGTTCTTC.

The genes are TRBV7-8 and TRBJ2-1; D may be TRBD1 (5 bases). V lost 0 bases and J 5 bases, leaving 5 bases between the germline ends. Germline V CDR1 and CDR2: SGHVS, FQNEAQ. CDR3 length equals 13 residues. The DNA of the CDR3 is TGTGCCAGCAGCTTAGCAGGGGACAATGAGCAGTTCTTC. This encodes CASSLAGDNEQFF.

This clone was seen a single time. J is TRBJ2-2 and V is TRBV14; possible D gene TRBD1, 5 bases. V shed 4 bases and J shed 7 bases, with 19 bases lying between them. The CDR3 covers 16 residues. In germline, CDR1 is SGHDN, CDR2 FVKESK. In DNA form, the CDR3 reads TGTGCCAGCAGCCGGCGGATAGGGGTGCTTGACGGGGAGCTGTTTTTT. Translated: CASSRRIGVLDGELFF.

CDR3: CASSIATGGTDTQYF. The CDR3 bases are TGTGCCAGTAGTATAGCGACAGGGGGGACAGATACGCAGTATTTT. The genes are TRBV19 and TRBJ2-3, with 9 nucleotides matching TRBD1. V was pared by 1 base and J by 3 bases, with 2 bases of the junction left unmatched. This CDR3 has 15 amino acids. The V gene's germline CDR1 is LNHDA and CDR2 SQIVND (reference sequence).

The chain has TRBV12-2 and TRBJ1-2. TRBV12-2 is a recognized pseudogene. The length of the CDR3 is 20 residues. The CDR3 here is CASRFRPYRVRGLGDYGYTF. CDR3 bases: TGTGCAAGTCGCTTCCGACCGTACAGGGTAAGGGGACTAGGGGACTATGGCTACACCTTC.

This chain links TRBV9 with TRBJ1-1; the D gene is possibly TRBD1 (5 bases). In germline, CDR1 is SGDLS, CDR2 YYNGEE. CDR3 length: 15 residues. Trimming shortened V by 2 bases and J by 3 bases, and 14 bases separated the two germline ends. In DNA form, the CDR3 reads TGTGCCAGCAGCGTTGGGAGGGGAAGTCACACTGAAGCTTTCTTT. The encoded protein is CASSVGRGSHTEAFF.